This T cell receptor (beta chain) was observed in a study of cytomegalovirus exposure and HLA in healthy donors. A multiplex PCR was run with 60 Vbeta primers and 13 Jbeta primers. The assay was immunoSEQ multiplex PCR, and TCRdb's table has in-frame clones only and misses some. This listing includes more than 45,000 clones. Study-level points and caveats: Testing in vitro showed a few CMV-associated chains specific for CMV antigens.

As to this clone: Its antigen remains unknown.

Germline V lookup: CDR1 KGHSH, CDR2 LQKENI. The CDR3 runs to 12 residues. The V end lost 3 bases, the J end lost 6 bases, and 8 bases lay between the germline ends. The chain has TRBV18 and TRBJ1-2; D possibly corresponds to TRBD1 (5 bases). The receptor's source is a male donor in good health and CMV-seronegative. Sample: PBMCs. CDR3 residues: CASSPDSDGYTF. CDR3 bases: TGTGCCAGCTCACCTGACAGTGATGGCTACACCTTC.